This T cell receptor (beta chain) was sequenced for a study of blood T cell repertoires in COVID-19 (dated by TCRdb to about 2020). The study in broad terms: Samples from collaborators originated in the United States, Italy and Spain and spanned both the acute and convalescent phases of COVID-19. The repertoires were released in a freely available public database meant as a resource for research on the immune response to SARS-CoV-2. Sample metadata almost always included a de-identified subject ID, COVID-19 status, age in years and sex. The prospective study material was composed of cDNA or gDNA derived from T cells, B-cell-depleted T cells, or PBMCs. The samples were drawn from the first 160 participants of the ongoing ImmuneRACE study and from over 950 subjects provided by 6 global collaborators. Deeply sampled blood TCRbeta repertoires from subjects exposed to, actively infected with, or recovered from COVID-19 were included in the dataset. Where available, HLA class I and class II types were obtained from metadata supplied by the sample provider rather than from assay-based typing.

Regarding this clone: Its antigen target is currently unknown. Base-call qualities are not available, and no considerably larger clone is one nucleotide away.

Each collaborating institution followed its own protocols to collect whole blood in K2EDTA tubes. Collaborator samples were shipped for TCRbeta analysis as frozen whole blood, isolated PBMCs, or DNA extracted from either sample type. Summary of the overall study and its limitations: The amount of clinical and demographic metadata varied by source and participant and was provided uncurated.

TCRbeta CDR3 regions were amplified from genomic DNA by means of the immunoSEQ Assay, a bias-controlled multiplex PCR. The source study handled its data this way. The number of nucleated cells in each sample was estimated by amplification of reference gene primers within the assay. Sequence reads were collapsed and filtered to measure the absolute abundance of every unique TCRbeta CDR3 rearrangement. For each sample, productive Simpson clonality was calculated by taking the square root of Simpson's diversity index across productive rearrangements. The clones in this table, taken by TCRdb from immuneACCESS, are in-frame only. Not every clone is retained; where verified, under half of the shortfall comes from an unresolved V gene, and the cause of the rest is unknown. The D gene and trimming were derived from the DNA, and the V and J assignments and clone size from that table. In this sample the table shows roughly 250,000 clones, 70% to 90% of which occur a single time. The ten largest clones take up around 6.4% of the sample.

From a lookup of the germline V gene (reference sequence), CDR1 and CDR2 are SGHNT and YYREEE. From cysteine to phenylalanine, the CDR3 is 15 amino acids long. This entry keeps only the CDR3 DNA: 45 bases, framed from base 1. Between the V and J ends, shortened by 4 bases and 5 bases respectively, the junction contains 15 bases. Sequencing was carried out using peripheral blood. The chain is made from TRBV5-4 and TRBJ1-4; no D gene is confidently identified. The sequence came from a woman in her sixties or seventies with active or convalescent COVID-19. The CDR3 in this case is CASSAAAELNEKLFF. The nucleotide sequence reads TGTGCCAGCAGCGCCGCGGCGGAGCTCAATGAAAAACTGTTTTTT. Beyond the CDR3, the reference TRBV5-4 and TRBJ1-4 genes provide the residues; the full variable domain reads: ETGVTQSPTHLIKTRGQQVTLRCSSQSGHNTVSWYQQALGQGPQFIFQYYREEENGRGNFPPRFSGLQFPNYSSELNVNALELDDSALYLCASSAAAELNEKLFFGSGTQLSVL.